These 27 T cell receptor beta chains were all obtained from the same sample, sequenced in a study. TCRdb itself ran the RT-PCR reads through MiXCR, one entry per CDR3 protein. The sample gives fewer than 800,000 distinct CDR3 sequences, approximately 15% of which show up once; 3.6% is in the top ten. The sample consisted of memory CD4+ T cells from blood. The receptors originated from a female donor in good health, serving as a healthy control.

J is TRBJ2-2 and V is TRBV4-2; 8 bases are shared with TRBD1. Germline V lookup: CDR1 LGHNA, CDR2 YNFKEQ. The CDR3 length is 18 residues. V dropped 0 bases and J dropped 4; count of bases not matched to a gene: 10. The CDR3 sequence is CASSQDSATGDRTGELFF. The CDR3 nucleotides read TGTGCCAGCAGCCAAGATAGCGCGACAGGGGATCGCACCGGGGAGCTGTTTTTT.

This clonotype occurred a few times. The CDR3, as DNA: TGTGCCAGCAGCTTGGATGACAGGGACACTGAAGCTTTCTTT. Residues: CASSLDDRDTEAFF. The gene calls are TRBV5-8 and TRBJ1-1; 7 positions agree with TRBD1. CDR1 and CDR2 from the germline V gene are SGHTS and YDEGEE. The J segment lost 3 bases and the V segment lost 0 bases, leaving 2 bases of the junction unmatched. This CDR3 contains 14 residues. Combining the CDR3 with reference TRBV5-8 and TRBJ1-1 gives the whole variable domain EAGVTQSPTHLIKTRGQQATLRCSPISGHTSVYWYQQALGLGLQFLLWYDEGEERNRGNFPPRFSGRQFPNYSSELNVNALELEDSALYLCASSLDDRDTEAFFGQGTRLTVV.

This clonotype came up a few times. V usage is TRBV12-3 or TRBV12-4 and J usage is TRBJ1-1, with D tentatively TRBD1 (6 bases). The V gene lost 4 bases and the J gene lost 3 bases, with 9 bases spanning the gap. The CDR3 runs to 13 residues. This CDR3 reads CASSSGADTEAFF. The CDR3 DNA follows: TGTGCCAGCAGTTCGGGGGCGGACACTGAAGCTTTCTTT.

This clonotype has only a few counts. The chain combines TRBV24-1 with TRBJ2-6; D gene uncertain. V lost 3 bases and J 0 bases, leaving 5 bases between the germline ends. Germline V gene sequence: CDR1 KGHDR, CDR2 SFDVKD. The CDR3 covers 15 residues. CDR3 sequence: CATSDHGSGANVLTF. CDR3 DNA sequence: TGTGCCACCAGTGATCATGGCTCTGGGGCCAACGTCCTGACTTTC.

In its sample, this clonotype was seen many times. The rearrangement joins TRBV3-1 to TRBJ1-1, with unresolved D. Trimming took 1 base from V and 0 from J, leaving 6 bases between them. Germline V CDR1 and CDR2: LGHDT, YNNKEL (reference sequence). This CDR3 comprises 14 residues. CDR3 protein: CASSQGRMNTEAFF. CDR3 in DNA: TGTGCCAGCAGCCAAGGACGGATGAACACTGAAGCTTTCTTT.

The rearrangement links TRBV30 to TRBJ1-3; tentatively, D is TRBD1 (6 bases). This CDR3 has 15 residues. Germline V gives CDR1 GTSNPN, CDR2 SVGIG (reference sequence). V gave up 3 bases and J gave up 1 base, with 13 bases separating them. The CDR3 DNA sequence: TGTGCCTGGAGCGTGGGGGCCAATTCTGGAAACACCATATATTTT. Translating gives CAWSVGANSGNTIYF.

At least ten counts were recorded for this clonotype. The CDR3 DNA is TGTGCCAGTCTACCGGGACAAGAGACCCAGTACTTC. Its translation is CASLPGQETQYF. The genes are TRBV7-3 and TRBJ2-5, with D possibly matching TRBD2 (5 bases). Germline assignment: CDR1 SGHTA and CDR2 FQGTGA. The CDR3 sequence is 12 residues long. V lost 9 bases, J lost 2 bases, and 10 bases lay in between.

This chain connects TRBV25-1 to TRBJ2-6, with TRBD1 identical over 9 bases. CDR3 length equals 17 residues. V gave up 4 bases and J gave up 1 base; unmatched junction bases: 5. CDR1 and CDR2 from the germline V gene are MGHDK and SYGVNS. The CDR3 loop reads CASSAGTGMSGANVLTF. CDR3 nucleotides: TGTGCCAGCAGTGCCGGGACAGGGATGTCTGGGGCCAACGTCCTGACTTTC.

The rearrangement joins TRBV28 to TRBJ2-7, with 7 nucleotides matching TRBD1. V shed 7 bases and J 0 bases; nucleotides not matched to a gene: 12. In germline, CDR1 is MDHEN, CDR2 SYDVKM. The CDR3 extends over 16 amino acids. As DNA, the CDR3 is TGTGCCAGCATCCCGGGGACCTGGGACAGCTCCTACGAGCAGTACTTC. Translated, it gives CASIPGTWDSSYEQYF.

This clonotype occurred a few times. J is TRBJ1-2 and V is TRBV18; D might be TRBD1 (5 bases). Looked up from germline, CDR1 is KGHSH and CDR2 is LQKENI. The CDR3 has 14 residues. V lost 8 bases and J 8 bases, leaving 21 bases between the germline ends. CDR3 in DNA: TGTGCCAGCCGAGCGAACGGGGGAGATTTGGGCTACACCTTC. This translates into CASRANGGDLGYTF.

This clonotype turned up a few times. In DNA form, the CDR3 reads TGTGCCAGCAGTGACAGGGAAACCAGGAACACTGAAGCTTTCTTT. This codes for CASSDRETRNTEAFF. This chain joins TRBV6-6 and TRBJ1-1, with 7 bases lining up with TRBD1. J was trimmed by 1 base and V by 5 bases; bases with no gene match: 7. Germline CDR1 MNHNY, CDR2 SVGAGI (reference sequence). The CDR3 loop spans 15 amino acids.

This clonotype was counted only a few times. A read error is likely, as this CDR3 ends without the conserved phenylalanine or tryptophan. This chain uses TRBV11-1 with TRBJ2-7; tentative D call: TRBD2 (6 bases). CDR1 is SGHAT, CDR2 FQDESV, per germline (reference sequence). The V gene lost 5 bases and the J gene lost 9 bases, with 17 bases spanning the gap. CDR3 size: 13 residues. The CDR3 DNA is TGTGCCAGCAGCCAAATCGGGGGTTTGGGGCAGTACTTA. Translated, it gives CASSQIGGLGQYL.

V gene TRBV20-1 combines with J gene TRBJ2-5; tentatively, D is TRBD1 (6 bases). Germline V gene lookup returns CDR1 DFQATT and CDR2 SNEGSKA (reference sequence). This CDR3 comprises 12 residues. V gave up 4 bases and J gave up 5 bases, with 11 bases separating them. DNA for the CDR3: TGCAGTGCTACAGGGGCCCGGGAGACCCAGTACTTC. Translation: CSATGARETQYF.

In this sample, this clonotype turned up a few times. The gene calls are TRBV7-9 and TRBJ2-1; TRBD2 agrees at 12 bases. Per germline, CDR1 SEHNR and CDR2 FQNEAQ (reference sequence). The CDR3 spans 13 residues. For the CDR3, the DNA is TGTCTTGGGACTAGCGGGTCCTACAATGAGCAGTTCTTC. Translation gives CLGTSGSYNEQFF. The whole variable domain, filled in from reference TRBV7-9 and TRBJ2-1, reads DTGVSQNPRHKITKRGQNVTFRCDPISEHNRLYWYRQTLGQGPEFLTYFQNEAQLEKSRLLSDRFSAERPKGSFSTLEIQRTEQGDSAMYLCLGTSGSYNEQFFGPGTRLTVL.

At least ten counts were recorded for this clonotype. The CDR3 here is CASSPPQLFYEQYF. CDR3 coding DNA: TGTGCCAGCTCACCACCCCAACTGTTCTACGAGCAGTACTTC. The chain has TRBV18 and TRBJ2-7; D ambiguous. The CDR3 contains 14 residues. CDR1 and CDR2 from the germline V gene are KGHSH and LQKENI. The V and J ends lost 0 bases and 3 bases respectively, with 9 bases between them.

For the CDR3, the DNA is TGTGCCAGCAGTCGATCACAGGGTGTCGCAACTAATGAAAAACTGTTTTTT. It codes for CASSRSQGVATNEKLFF. This chain uses TRBV6-6 with TRBJ1-4; a weak D match, TRBD1 (6 bases). V gave up 5 bases and J gave up 0 bases, with 16 bases separating them. This CDR3 is 17 amino acids long. CDR1 and CDR2 (germline): MNHNY, SVGAGI (reference sequence).

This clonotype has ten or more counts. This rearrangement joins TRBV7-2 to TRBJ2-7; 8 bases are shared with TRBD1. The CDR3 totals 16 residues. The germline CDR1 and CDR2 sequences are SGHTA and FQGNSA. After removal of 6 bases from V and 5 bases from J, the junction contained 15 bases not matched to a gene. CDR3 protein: CASSYKTGGMGNEQYF. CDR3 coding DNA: TGTGCCAGCAGTTACAAAACAGGGGGTATGGGAAACGAGCAGTACTTC.

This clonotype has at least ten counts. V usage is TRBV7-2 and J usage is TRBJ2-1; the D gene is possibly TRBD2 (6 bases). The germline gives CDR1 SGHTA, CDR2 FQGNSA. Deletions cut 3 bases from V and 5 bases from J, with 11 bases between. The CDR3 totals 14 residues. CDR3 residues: CASSFVGGHNEQFF. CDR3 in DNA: TGTGCCAGCAGCTTCGTGGGAGGCCACAATGAGCAGTTCTTC.

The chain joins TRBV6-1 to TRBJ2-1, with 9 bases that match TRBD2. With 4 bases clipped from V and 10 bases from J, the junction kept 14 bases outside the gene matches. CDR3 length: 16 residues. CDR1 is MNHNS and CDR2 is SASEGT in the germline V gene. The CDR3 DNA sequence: TGTGCCAGCAGTGCCTCCCCTAGCGGGGTCGACTCGGAGCAGTTCTTC. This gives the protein CASSASPSGVDSEQFF.

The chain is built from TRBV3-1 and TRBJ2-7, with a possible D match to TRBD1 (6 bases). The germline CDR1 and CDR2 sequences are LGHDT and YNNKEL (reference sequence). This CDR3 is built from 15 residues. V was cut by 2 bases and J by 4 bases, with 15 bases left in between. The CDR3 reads CASSQWGRQGYEQYF. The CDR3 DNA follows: TGTGCCAGCAGCCAATGGGGCCGGCAGGGGTACGAGCAGTACTTC.

The CDR3 loop is CSAFGQTNEKLFF. CDR3 DNA: TGCAGTGCTTTTGGACAGACTAATGAAAAACTGTTTTTT. V and J are TRBV20-1 and TRBJ1-4, with D perhaps matching TRBD1 (6 bases). The CDR3 sequence is 13 residues long. Germline V gives CDR1 DFQATT, CDR2 SNEGSKA (reference sequence). Trimming took off 5 bases at V and 2 bases at J, with 9 bases between the two ends.

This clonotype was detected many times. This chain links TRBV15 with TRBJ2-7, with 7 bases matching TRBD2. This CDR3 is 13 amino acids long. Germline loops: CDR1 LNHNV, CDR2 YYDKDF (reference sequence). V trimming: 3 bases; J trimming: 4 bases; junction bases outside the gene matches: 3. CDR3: CATSRGREYEQYF. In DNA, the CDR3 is TGTGCCACCAGCAGGGGGAGGGAATACGAGCAGTACTTC.

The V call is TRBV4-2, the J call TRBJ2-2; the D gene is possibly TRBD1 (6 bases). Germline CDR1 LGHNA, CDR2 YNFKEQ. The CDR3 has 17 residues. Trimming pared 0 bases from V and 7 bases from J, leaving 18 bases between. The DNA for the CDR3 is TGTGCCAGCAGCCAAGATCTAGGGACACGGAACGGCGGGGAGCTGTTTTTT. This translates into CASSQDLGTRNGGELFF.

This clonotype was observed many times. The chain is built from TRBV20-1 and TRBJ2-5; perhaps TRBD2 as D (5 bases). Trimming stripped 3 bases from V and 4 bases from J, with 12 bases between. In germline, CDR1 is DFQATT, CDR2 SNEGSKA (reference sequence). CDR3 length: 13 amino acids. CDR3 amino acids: CSASHLATETQYF. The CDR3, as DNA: TGCAGTGCTAGTCATCTAGCAACAGAGACCCAGTACTTC.

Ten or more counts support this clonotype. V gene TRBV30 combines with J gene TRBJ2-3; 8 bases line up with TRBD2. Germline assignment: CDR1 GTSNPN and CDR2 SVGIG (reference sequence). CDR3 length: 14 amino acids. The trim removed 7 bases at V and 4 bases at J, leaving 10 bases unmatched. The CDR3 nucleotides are TGTGCCTACAATCAGCGGGAGTTCGCAGATACGCAGTATTTT. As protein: CAYNQREFADTQYF.

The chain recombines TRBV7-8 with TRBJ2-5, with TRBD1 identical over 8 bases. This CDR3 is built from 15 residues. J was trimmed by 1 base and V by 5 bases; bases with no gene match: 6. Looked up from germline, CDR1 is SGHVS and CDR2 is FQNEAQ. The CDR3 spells CASSVQGDGQETQYF. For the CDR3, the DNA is TGTGCCAGCAGCGTACAGGGGGACGGCCAAGAGACCCAGTACTTC.

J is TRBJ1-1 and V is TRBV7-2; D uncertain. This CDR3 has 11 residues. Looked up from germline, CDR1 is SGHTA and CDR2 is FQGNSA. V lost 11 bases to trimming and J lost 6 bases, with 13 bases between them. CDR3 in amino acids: CAGGGWSEAFF. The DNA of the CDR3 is TGTGCCGGAGGAGGGTGGTCTGAAGCTTTCTTT.